What follows are 23 T cell receptor beta chains derived from one specimen sequenced in a study of T cell repertoires in cytomegalovirus infection (dated by TCRdb to about 2019). Reads for this sample came from an Illumina HiSeq 1500. TCRdb reran the public reads through fastp at Q25 and MiXCR, keeping productive beta chains. Each record represents a unique CDR3 protein, reported with the most common genes and DNA among its rows. The sample table records approximately 140,000 distinct CDR3 sequences; 20% to 30% of these occur just once. The ten largest make up 30% to 40% of the sample. Their antigens are not known. The sample consisted of PBMCs, sequenced either directly or after in vitro stimulation (not recorded which). Every receptor here comes from a human donor in good health (CMV status not recorded). Some clones in this sample may be carry-over from other donors' samples.

This clonotype was counted between two and nine times. The rearrangement uses TRBV29-1 and TRBJ2-2; no clear D gene. The CDR3 is 13 amino acids. Per germline, CDR1 SQVTM and CDR2 ANQGSEA. The V gene lost 5 bases and the J gene lost 1 base, with 8 bases spanning the gap. CDR3 loop: CSVRDGNTGELFF. In DNA, the CDR3 is TGCAGCGTTCGAGACGGGAACACCGGGGAGCTGTTTTTT.

This clonotype was observed a few times. The chain combines TRBV6-5 with TRBJ2-5; 9 positions match TRBD2. J gave up 5 bases and V 8 bases, and 12 bases lay outside the gene matches. The germline V gene has CDR1 MNHEY and CDR2 SVGAGI. The CDR3 runs to 15 residues. The CDR3 loop is CASALAGGSEETQYF. CDR3 coding DNA: TGTGCCAGCGCTTTGGCGGGAGGGTCTGAGGAGACCCAGTACTTC.

This clonotype turned up a few times. This chain connects TRBV20-1 to TRBJ2-1, with D perhaps matching TRBD2 (6 bases). Germline-derived CDR1 and CDR2 are DFQATT and SNEGSKA (reference sequence). The V end lost 0 bases, the J end lost 2 bases, and 11 bases lay between the germline ends. The CDR3 contains 15 residues. CDR3: CSARDPPSAYNEQFF. CDR3 DNA sequence: TGCAGTGCTAGAGACCCTCCTAGCGCCTACAATGAGCAGTTCTTC.

This clonotype turned up a few times. The V gene is TRBV19, the J gene TRBJ1-2; TRBD1 aligns across 8 bases. Trimming took 5 bases from V and 4 from J; bases not matched to a gene: 6. Per germline, CDR1 LNHDA and CDR2 SQIVND (reference sequence). This CDR3 region has 14 residues. The CDR3 is CASSPEDRVYGYTF. The CDR3 region has the DNA TGTGCCAGTAGTCCGGAGGACAGGGTCTATGGCTACACCTTC.

This clonotype was seen repeatedly, ten times or more. The final CDR3 position lacks the conserved phenylalanine or tryptophan, pointing to a likely read error. It is unclear where the CDR3 begins or ends on the DNA, so no DNA is shown, and the CDR3 is as TCRdb lists it. The rearrangement uses TRBV7-8 and TRBJ2-1; the DNA was not used to check the table's D call, TRBD2. Ends included, the CDR3 has 13 residues. Germline values: CDR1 SGHVS, CDR2 FQNEAQ. The CDR3 region is CASSPDSSSSRAL.

The chain has TRBV10-3 and TRBJ1-2; unclear D gene. The V gene's germline CDR1 is ENHRY and CDR2 SYGVKD. V gave up 8 bases and J gave up 4 bases, with 8 bases separating them. CDR3 length: 11 amino acids. The DNA for the CDR3 is TGTGCCATCGCTGACACCTATGGCTACACCTTC. Amino acid sequence: CAIADTYGYTF.

The sample holds many counts of this clonotype. The chain carries TRBV7-9 and TRBJ2-7; either TRBD1 or TRBD2 may fit D (5 bases each). Looked up from germline, CDR1 is SEHNR and CDR2 is FQNEAQ (reference sequence). This CDR3 comprises 14 residues. The ends were cut back, 8 bases at V and 5 bases at J, with 19 bases in the middle. This CDR3 reads CASRGTGLANEQYF. The CDR3 region has the DNA TGTGCCAGCCGTGGGACGGGCCTGGCGAACGAGCAGTACTTC. Combining the CDR3 with reference TRBV7-9 and TRBJ2-7 gives the whole variable domain DTGVSQNPRHKITKRGQNVTFRCDPISEHNRLYWYRQTLGQGPEFLTYFQNEAQLEKSRLLSDRFSAERPKGSFSTLEIQRTEQGDSAMYLCASRGTGLANEQYFGPGTRLTVT.

V gene TRBV19 combines with J gene TRBJ2-7; perhaps TRBD1 as D (5 bases). V lost 6 bases and J 0 bases, leaving 21 bases between the germline ends. The length of the CDR3 is 17 residues. Germline CDR1 LNHDA, CDR2 SQIVND (reference sequence). CDR3 loop: CASSRRGSGDVSYEQYV. For the CDR3, the DNA is TGTGCCAGTAGCAGAAGGGGATCCGGAGACGTCTCCTACGAGCAGTACGTC.

The rearrangement uses TRBV28 and TRBJ1-5, with 7 bases lining up with TRBD1. This CDR3 region has 13 residues. Trimming at V came to 5 bases and at J to 7 bases, leaving 5 bases not matched to a gene. The germline V gene has CDR1 MDHEN and CDR2 SYDVKM. The CDR3 loop reads CASSDRVLQPQHF. CDR3 coding DNA: TGTGCCAGCAGTGACAGGGTATTACAGCCCCAGCATTTT.

V gene TRBV5-4 combines with J gene TRBJ2-3; no definite D call. Per the germline V gene, CDR1 is SGHNT and CDR2 is YYREEE (reference sequence). Trimming took off 0 bases at V and 8 bases at J, with 7 bases between the two ends. This CDR3 is built from 12 residues. The CDR3 loop is CASSLERATQYF. The CDR3 DNA is TGTGCCAGCAGCTTGGAACGGGCTACGCAGTATTTT.

A note on this clonotype: A much larger clone is a single base away; this may be a read error. This sequence joins TRBV7-9 and TRBJ1-5; no clear D gene. Trimming cost V 5 bases and J 5 bases, with 7 bases left between them. Germline V gene sequence: CDR1 SEHNR, CDR2 FQNEAQ (reference sequence). The length of the CDR3 is 12 residues. CDR3 DNA sequence: TGTGCCAGCAGCCCCGGGGATCAGCCCCAGCATTTT. Its translation: CASSPGDQPQHF.

This clonotype has just a few counts. The genes are TRBV7-2 and TRBJ1-2, with a tentative D call TRBD1 (6 bases). Between the trimmed V and J ends, which lost 6 bases and 7 bases, there was a span of 15 bases. The CDR3 length is 13 residues. The V gene's germline CDR1 is SGHTA and CDR2 FQGNSA. The CDR3 nucleotides read TGTGCCAGCAGTTCTTACAGGGCTCCTGGCTACACCTTC. Amino acid sequence: CASSSYRAPGYTF. The complete variable domain, with remaining parts taken from reference TRBV7-2 and TRBJ1-2, reads GAGVSQSPSNKVTEKGKDVELRCDPISGHTALYWYRQSLGQGLEFLIYFQGNSAPDKSGLPSDRFSAERTGGSVSTLTIQRTQQEDSAVYLCASSSYRAPGYTFGSGTRLTVV.

A word on this clonotype: A single base separates this from a much larger clone, so it may be a read error. The chain is built from TRBV28 and TRBJ2-5, with D perhaps being TRBD1 or TRBD2 (6 bases each). This CDR3 has 14 amino acids. Germline V gene sequence: CDR1 MDHEN, CDR2 SYDVKM. Trimming left V 7 bases short and J 2 bases short, with 14 bases between. CDR3 bases: TGTGCCAGCACCGCCGGCGGGACACAAGAGACCCAGTACTTC. It translates to CASTAGGTQETQYF.

This clonotype showed up many times. The CDR3 sequence is CASRVTGVYGANVLTF. CDR3 bases: TGTGCCAGCAGGGTCACTGGGGTGTACGGGGCCAACGTCCTGACTTTC. The rearrangement joins TRBV28 to TRBJ2-6; D gene uncertain. The CDR3 totals 16 residues. The germline V gene encodes CDR1 MDHEN and CDR2 SYDVKM. The V end lost 6 bases, the J end lost 4 bases, and 16 bases lay between the germline ends.

The V and J genes are TRBV6-2 or TRBV6-3 and TRBJ1-1; D not resolved. Trimming left V 5 bases short and J 6 bases short, with 13 bases between. CDR1 MNHEY and CDR2 SVGEGT come from the germline V gene. The CDR3 is 13 residues long. The DNA for the CDR3 is TGTGCCAGCAGTCTCTCATGGGTGGCTGAAGCTTTCTTT. It is translated as CASSLSWVAEAFF.

The rearrangement links TRBV29-1 to TRBJ2-7; D call uncertain. The CDR3 is 13 residues long. V lost 2 bases, J lost 0 bases, and 8 bases lay in between. CDR1 and CDR2 (germline): SQVTM, ANQGSEA. The CDR3 spells CSVEYSASYEQYF. The CDR3 bases are TGCAGCGTTGAATACAGTGCCTCCTACGAGCAGTACTTC.

The V gene is TRBV11-2, the J gene TRBJ2-1; TRBD2 matches 14 bases. The CDR3 sequence is 18 residues long. Germline assignment: CDR1 SGHAT and CDR2 FQNNGV. The V and J ends lost 3 bases and 0 bases, in that order; junction bases with no gene match: 4. CDR3: CASSFGLAGGSSYNEQFF. CDR3 DNA sequence: TGTGCCAGCAGCTTTGGACTAGCGGGAGGAAGCTCCTACAATGAGCAGTTCTTC.

Only a few counts were recorded for this clonotype. The DNA for the CDR3 is TGTGCCAGCAGCTTCCTCAGGGGGAGCGGGGCTGGCTACACCTTC. Its protein product is CASSFLRGSGAGYTF. The gene calls are TRBV7-9 and TRBJ1-2; 7 positions agree with TRBD1. In germline, CDR1 is SEHNR, CDR2 FQNEAQ (reference sequence). This CDR3 region has 15 residues. The J segment lost 7 bases and the V segment lost 3 bases, leaving 11 bases of the junction unmatched. Drawing the rest from reference TRBV7-9 and TRBJ1-2, the complete variable domain is DTGVSQNPRHKITKRGQNVTFRCDPISEHNRLYWYRQTLGQGPEFLTYFQNEAQLEKSRLLSDRFSAERPKGSFSTLEIQRTEQGDSAMYLCASSFLRGSGAGYTFGSGTRLTVV.

In this sample, this clonotype turned up many times. V usage is TRBV7-9 and J usage is TRBJ2-3; D assignment may be TRBD1 or TRBD2 (5 bases each). The CDR3 spans 14 residues. The germline V gene has CDR1 SEHNR and CDR2 FQNEAQ (reference sequence). V lost 7 bases to trimming and J lost 2 bases, with 13 bases between them. This CDR3 is CASTLVGPTDTQYF. CDR3 DNA: TGTGCCAGCACGTTGGTGGGACCCACAGATACGCAGTATTTT.

The V call is TRBV6-6, the J call TRBJ2-5, with TRBD2 identical over 9 bases. Germline CDR1 and CDR2: MNHNY and SVGAGI (reference sequence). The J segment lost 8 bases and the V segment lost 0 bases, leaving 10 bases of the junction unmatched. CDR3 size: 16 residues. The CDR3 spells CASSYSASGAGGTQYF. CDR3 in DNA: TGTGCCAGCAGTTACTCGGCTAGCGGGGCTGGAGGAACCCAGTACTTC.

This clonotype has just a few counts. The CDR3 DNA follows: TGCAGTGCCAGGGGGGAGAGAAATACAAACTATGGCTACACCTTC. It encodes CSARGERNTNYGYTF. This sequence joins TRBV20-1 and TRBJ1-2; TRBD1 matches at 7 bases. V gave up 6 bases and J gave up 2 bases; unmatched junction bases: 12. Germline CDR1 and CDR2: DFQATT and SNEGSKA (reference sequence). This CDR3 has 15 amino acids.

Ten or more counts support this clonotype. The V gene is TRBV7-2, the J gene TRBJ2-5; D may be TRBD2 (6 bases). The CDR3 loop spans 16 amino acids. The V gene lost 3 bases and the J gene lost 4 bases, with 18 bases spanning the gap. Germline V gene lookup returns CDR1 SGHTA and CDR2 FQGNSA. The CDR3 is CASSFPNHGTAETQYF. In DNA form, the CDR3 reads TGTGCCAGCAGCTTCCCCAATCACGGGACTGCAGAGACCCAGTACTTC.

This clonotype has more than one count but fewer than ten. The genes are TRBV6-6 and TRBJ2-7, with 9 bases fitting TRBD2. Trimming took 0 bases from V and 4 from J; bases not matched to a gene: 1. Per the germline V gene, CDR1 is MNHNY and CDR2 is SVGAGI (reference sequence). CDR3 length: 14 residues. CDR3 sequence (DNA): TGTGCCAGCAGTTACTCAGCGGGAGGATACGAGCAGTACGTC. Translating it yields CASSYSAGGYEQYV.